This is a list of T cell receptor beta chains from one sample in a study of control samples from healthy donors and cancer patients. Assay used: immunoSEQ multiplex PCR; TCRdb lists only in-frame clones, some missing. The table records some 150,000 clones, more than 85% of them present only once. The sequenced sample consisted of blood. The receptors were sampled from a man aged 25 to 40 in good health. Each CDR3 is given with its conserved first and last residue. Fields, in order: J gene, clone size, V gene, D gene, CDR3 protein, CDR3 DNA. A D gene is named only where the DNA matches it firmly. Some rows have no size entry. The others give once, few or many, or a class for an expanded clone.

TRBJ1-5 | . | TRBV10-2 | . | CASSEAGTNQPQHF | TGCGCCAGCAGTGAGGCAGGGACTAATCAGCCCCAGCATTTT
TRBJ1-2 | . | TRBV18 | TRBD1 | CASSPRTGDYYGYTF | TGTGCCAGCTCACCACGGACAGGGGATTACTATGGCTACACCTTC
TRBJ1-1 | . | TRBV2 | TRBD1 | CASSSQPGQGNTEAFF | TGTGCCAGCAGTTCACAACCGGGACAGGGAAACACTGAAGCTTTCTTT
TRBJ1-4 | . | TRBV6-6 | . | CASRGEKLFF | TGTGCCAGCAGGGGTGAAAAACTGTTTTTT
TRBJ2-7 | once | TRBV5-5 | . | CASSIDRFSYEQYF | TGTGCCAGCAGCATCGACAGGTTCTCCTACGAGCAGTACTTC
TRBJ1-2 | . | TRBV7-8 | . | CASSLVFTTDPLGYTF | TGTGCCAGCAGCTTAGTGTTTACGACAGACCCCCTGGGCTACACCTTC
TRBJ1-1 | . | TRBV27 | . | CASKEGQVTEAFF | TGTGCCAGCAAGGAGGGACAAGTCACTGAAGCTTTCTTT
TRBJ1-6 | . | TRBV6-5 | . | CASLVAQGNSPLHF | TGTGCCAGCTTAGTGGCGCAGGGAAATTCACCCCTCCACTTT
TRBJ1-2 | . | TRBV4-1 | . | CASSQSRDTSKTF | TGCGCCAGCAGCCAGTCCCGGGACACGTCTAAGACCTTC
TRBJ1-5 | . | TRBV4-2 | . | CASSQEVTGDYLINQPQHF | TGTGCCAGCAGCCAAGAGGTAACCGGGGACTATCTTATTAATCAGCCCCAGCATTTT
TRBJ1-1 | once | TRBV5-4 | TRBD1 | CASSRTGDTEAFF | TGTGCCAGCAGCCGAACAGGGGACACTGAAGCTTTCTTT
TRBJ2-1 | few | TRBV6-4 | TRBD2 | CASSDSSGGANEQFF | TGTGCCAGCAGTGACTCTAGCGGGGGGGCCAATGAGCAGTTCTTC
TRBJ2-1 | . | TRBV10-3 | TRBD2 | CAISESKRGEHEQFF | TGTGCCATCAGTGAGTCGAAGCGGGGGGAACATGAGCAGTTCTTC
TRBJ2-7 | . | TRBV4-2 | TRBD1 | CASSQDTGQLYYEQYF | TGTGCCAGCAGCCAAGATACGGGACAGCTCTACTACGAGCAGTACTTC
TRBJ2-7 | . | TRBV18 | . | CASSPGQGTNRAYEQYF | TGTGCCAGCTCACCAGGGCAGGGCACGAATCGGGCCTACGAGCAGTACTTC
TRBJ1-5 | . | TRBV15 | . | CATSPRLTGINQPQHF | TGTGCCACCAGCCCCCGCCTGACAGGTATCAATCAGCCCCAGCATTTT
TRBJ2-7 | . | TRBV2 | . | CASSVGQGPFGQYF | TGTGCCAGCAGTGTTGGGCAGGGTCCCTTCGGGCAGTACTTC
TRBJ2-7 | . | TRBV6-5 | . | CASSYISGRWQYF | TGTGCCAGCAGTTATATTTCAGGGAGATGGCAGTACTTC
TRBJ1-6 | . | TRBV7-9 | . | CASSLGAGAGSPLHF | TGTGCCAGCAGCTTAGGTGCAGGGGCGGGCTCACCCCTCCACTTT
TRBJ2-7 | . | TRBV6-5 | . | CASSAPGVTFYEQYF | TGTGCCAGCAGCGCCCCAGGGGTGACCTTCTACGAGCAGTACTTC
TRBJ1-1 | . | TRBV3-1/TRBV3-2 | . | CASSLIQGGGEAFF | TGTGCCAGCAGCCTCATACAGGGTGGGGGTGAAGCTTTCTTT
TRBJ1-4 | . | TRBV3-1/TRBV3-2 | . | CASSHATFYGATNEKLFF | TGTGCCAGCAGCCATGCTACCTTCTACGGAGCAACTAATGAAAAACTGTTTTTT
TRBJ1-1 | . | TRBV6-1 | . | CASSEGRRVRTEAFF | TGTGCCAGCAGTGAAGGGAGGAGGGTGAGGACTGAAGCTTTCTTT
TRBJ2-2 | . | TRBV11-3 | TRBD2 | CASSLDSGGAATGELFF | TGTGCCAGCAGCTTAGATAGCGGGGGGGCCGCCACCGGGGAGCTGTTTTTT
TRBJ1-4 | . | TRBV6-1 | . | CASSEAGKSEKLFF | TGTGCCAGCAGTGAAGCAGGGAAGAGTGAAAAACTGTTTTTT
TRBJ2-7 | . | TRBV3-1/TRBV3-2 | TRBD2 | CASSLTSGGAYEQYF | TGTGCCAGCAGCTTGACTAGCGGGGGGGCCTACGAGCAGTACTTC
TRBJ2-1 | . | TRBV9 | TRBD2 | CASSVSGVAYNEQFF | TGTGCCAGCAGCGTTAGCGGGGTGGCCTACAATGAGCAGTTCTTC
TRBJ1-2 | . | TRBV27 | . | CASSFGDDYGYTF | TGTGCCAGCAGTTTCGGGGATGACTATGGCTACACCTTC
TRBJ2-1 | . | TRBV4-2 | TRBD2 | CASSRTSGGARNEQFF | TGTGCCAGCAGCCGGACTAGCGGGGGGGCCAGGAATGAGCAGTTCTTC
TRBJ2-7 | . | TRBV19 | TRBD1 | CASRGQGFYEQYF | TGTGCCAGTAGAGGACAGGGTTTTTACGAGCAGTACTTC
TRBJ1-5 | . | TRBV7-3 | . | CASSSDRNQPQHF | TGTGCCAGCAGTTCGGACCGCAATCAGCCCCAGCATTTT
TRBJ2-3 | . | TRBV14 | . | CASSQDAGALRTDTQYF | TGTGCCAGCAGCCAAGATGCGGGGGCCCTTCGAACAGATACGCAGTATTTT
TRBJ2-2 | . | TRBV9 | . | CASSVENFPRVGELFF | TGTGCCAGCAGCGTAGAGAACTTCCCTCGGGTCGGGGAGCTGTTTTTT
TRBJ2-5 | once | TRBV5-4 | TRBD1 | CASSYGQGVWETQYF | TGTGCCAGCAGCTATGGACAGGGGGTTTGGGAGACCCAGTACTTC
TRBJ2-5 | few | TRBV30 | . | CAWSADQGWGETQYF | TGTGCCTGGAGTGCCGACCAGGGATGGGGGGAGACCCAGTACTTC
TRBJ2-3 | once | TRBV6-5 | TRBD1 | CASSYTTGSTDTQYF | TGTGCCAGCAGTTACACGACAGGGAGCACAGATACGCAGTATTTT
TRBJ2-3 | . | TRBV7-8 | TRBD1 | CASSPGTGGALDTQYF | TGTGCCAGCAGCCCAGGGACAGGGGGCGCGTTAGATACGCAGTATTTT